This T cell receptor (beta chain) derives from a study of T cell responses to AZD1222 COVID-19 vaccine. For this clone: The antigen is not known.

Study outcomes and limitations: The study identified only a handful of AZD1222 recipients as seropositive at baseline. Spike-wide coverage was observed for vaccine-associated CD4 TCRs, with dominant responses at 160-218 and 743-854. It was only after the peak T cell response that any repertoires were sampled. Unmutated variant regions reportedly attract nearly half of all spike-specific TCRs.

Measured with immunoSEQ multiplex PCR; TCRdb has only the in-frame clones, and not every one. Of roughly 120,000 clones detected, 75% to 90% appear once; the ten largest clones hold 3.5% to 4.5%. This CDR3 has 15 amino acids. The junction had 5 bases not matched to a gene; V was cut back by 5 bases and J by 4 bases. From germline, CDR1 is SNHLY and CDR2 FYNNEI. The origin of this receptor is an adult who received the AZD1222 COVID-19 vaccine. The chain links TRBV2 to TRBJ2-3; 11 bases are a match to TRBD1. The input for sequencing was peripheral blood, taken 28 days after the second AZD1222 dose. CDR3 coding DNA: TGTGCCAGCAGTTTGGGACAGGGGGGACCAGATACGCAGTATTTT. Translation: CASSLGQGGPDTQYF. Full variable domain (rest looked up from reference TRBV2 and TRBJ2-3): EPEVTQTPSHQVTQMGQEVILRCVPISNHLYFYWYRQILGQKVEFLVSFYNNEISEKSEIFDDQFSVERPDGSNFTLKIRSTKLEDSAMYFCASSLGQGGPDTQYFGPGTRLTVL.